A single sample is the source of the 22 T cell receptor beta chains below, sequenced in a study of molecular identifiers for immune sequencing clone quantification. One entry per CDR3 protein results from TCRdb running MiXCR on the PCR reads. The data contain hundreds of thousands of distinct CDR3 sequences, about 25% of them seen just once; the ten biggest clones take up 0.78%. The sequencing input was naive CD8+ T cells from blood, with Jurkat cell RNA spiked in. Subset noted: FACS-sorted CD8+CD4-CCR7+CD45RA+ naive T cells. The receptor set was obtained from a human donor in good health. Some libraries in this study had Jurkat cell RNA spiked in.

Ten or more counts support this clonotype. The chain links TRBV9 to TRBJ2-7; the D call may be TRBD1 or TRBD2 (5 bases each). V was clipped by 0 bases and J by 7 bases, with 14 bases between them. This CDR3 has 14 residues. Germline V gene lookup returns CDR1 SGDLS and CDR2 YYNGEE. The CDR3 DNA is TGTGCCAGCAGCGTAGGCCCCAGGGACCAAGAGCAGTACTTC. Translating it yields CASSVGPRDQEQYF. The whole variable domain, remainder taken from reference TRBV9 and TRBJ2-7, is DSGVTQTPKHLITATGQRVTLRCSPRSGDLSVYWYQQSLDQGLQFLIQYYNGEERAKGNILERFSAQQFPDLHSELNLSSLELGDSALYFCASSVGPRDQEQYFGPGTRLTVT.

This clonotype was counted at least ten times. V is TRBV4-3 and J is TRBJ1-5; D not certain. The length of the CDR3 is 18 residues. V was shortened by 0 bases and J by 1 base, with 16 bases between the two germline ends. CDR1 LGHNA and CDR2 YSLEER come from the germline V gene. CDR3 in amino acids: CASSQDYRGLGSNQPQHF. The CDR3 nucleotides are TGCGCCAGCAGCCAAGATTATCGGGGATTAGGAAGCAATCAGCCCCAGCATTTT.

This clonotype was picked up a small number of times. The V gene is TRBV19, the J gene TRBJ1-1, with D unresolved. Germline V gene lookup returns CDR1 LNHDA and CDR2 SQIVND (reference sequence). This CDR3 has 13 amino acids. Trimming shortened V by 3 bases and J by 0 bases, and 5 bases separated the two germline ends. This chain's CDR3 is CASSMGMNTEAFF. The CDR3, as DNA: TGTGCCAGTAGTATGGGTATGAACACTGAAGCTTTCTTT.

The chain links TRBV24-1 to TRBJ2-2; D remains unclear. Germline CDR1 reads KGHDR; CDR2 reads SFDVKD. Trimming stripped 4 bases from V and 5 bases from J, with 10 bases between. The CDR3 is made up of 14 amino acids. The CDR3 bases are TGTGCCACCAGTGACCCCATAAAGACCGGGGAGCTGTTTTTT. It yields the protein CATSDPIKTGELFF.

Regarding this clonotype: A much larger clone is a single base away; this may be a read error. The V gene is TRBV4-3, the J gene TRBJ2-7, with a possible D match to TRBD2 (6 bases). The V end lost 2 bases, the J end lost 2 bases, and 19 bases lay between the germline ends. The germline CDR1 and CDR2 sequences are LGHNA and YSLEER. The CDR3 has 17 amino acids. The chain's CDR3 is CASSQYFRGDWAYEQYF. CDR3 nucleotide sequence: TGCGCCAGCAGCCAATATTTCCGTGGGGACTGGGCCTACGAGCAGTACTTC.

This clonotype was observed many times. The chain carries TRBV28 and TRBJ2-3; D possibly uses TRBD1 or TRBD2 (5 bases each). V lost 6 bases and J 5 bases, leaving 18 bases between the germline ends. The germline CDR1 and CDR2 sequences are MDHEN and SYDVKM. The CDR3 sequence is 15 residues long. The CDR3 nucleotides are TGTGCCAGCAGGCGCCGGGACCTCCAGGTAGATACGCAGTATTTT. It specifies CASRRRDLQVDTQYF.

To note about this clonotype: The junction and the germline gene differ at one end; a read error may be behind it. The rearrangement uses TRBV16 and TRBJ2-7, with TRBD1 identical over 11 bases. The CDR3 sequence is 16 residues long. Germline V CDR1 and CDR2: KGHSY, FQNENV. CDR3 bases: TGTGCCAGCAGCCAATTGGGACAGGGGGGTAACTACGAGCTGTACTTC. Its translation: CASSQLGQGGNYELYF.

Concerning this clonotype: At one end the junction does not follow the germline gene, possibly because of a read error. The chain carries TRBV2 and TRBJ2-5; 7 positions match TRBD1. The V gene's germline CDR1 is SNHLY and CDR2 FYNNEI. The CDR3 has 13 amino acids. CDR3 region: CASSGTVQEPQYF. DNA of the CDR3: TGTGCCAGCAGCGGGACAGTCCAAGAGCCCCAGTACTTC.

In this sample, this clonotype turned up a few times. V and J are TRBV27 and TRBJ2-3, with 11 bases that match TRBD2. Trimming took 6 bases from V and 2 from J; bases not matched to a gene: 4. The CDR3 contains 15 residues. Germline V gives CDR1 MNHEY, CDR2 SMNVEV (reference sequence). The CDR3 region is CASRELAGVTDTQYF. In DNA form, the CDR3 reads TGTGCCAGCAGAGAACTAGCGGGGGTCACAGATACGCAGTATTTT.

The table lists this clonotype with a few counts. The gene calls are TRBV12-3 or TRBV12-4 and TRBJ1-1, with D possibly being TRBD1 (6 bases). V lost 4 bases and J lost 2, with 11 bases in between. The CDR3 is 14 amino acids. The DNA of the CDR3 is TGTGCCAGCAGTTGGGGACAATCTAACACTGAAGCTTTCTTT. Protein: CASSWGQSNTEAFF.

The sample holds a few counts of this clonotype. V is TRBV6-2 or TRBV6-3 and J is TRBJ1-5; TRBD1 agrees at 7 bases. With V trimmed by 6 bases and J by 1 base, 15 bases remained unmatched. Germline CDR1 is MNHEY and CDR2 is SVGEGT. CDR3 length: 18 residues. The CDR3 coding sequence is TGTGCCAGCAGACACCCCGAAGGCAGGGGGTTCAGCAATCAGCCCCAGCATTTT. Amino acids: CASRHPEGRGFSNQPQHF.

This clonotype showed up many times. The rearrangement joins TRBV5-6 to TRBJ2-7, with D possibly being TRBD1 or TRBD2 (5 bases each). This CDR3 comprises 13 residues. CDR1 is SGHDT and CDR2 is YYEEEE in the germline V gene. Trimming removed 7 bases at V and 0 bases at J, with 11 bases between. CDR3 sequence (DNA): TGTGCCAGCCTCGGGACCGACTCCTACGAGCAGTACTTC. It codes for CASLGTDSYEQYF. The full variable domain, completed using reference TRBV5-6 and TRBJ2-7, is DAGVTQSPTHLIKTRGQQVTLRCSPKSGHDTVSWYQQALGQGPQFIFQYYEEEERQRGNFPDRFSGHQFPNYSSELNVNALLLGDSALYLCASLGTDSYEQYFGPGTRLTVT.

This clonotype has more than one count but fewer than ten. The CDR3 DNA is TGTGCCAGCAGTGAAGCGCTGGCAGCGAACGAAGCTTTCTTT. Its translation: CASSEALAANEAFF. The chain employs TRBV2 and TRBJ1-1, with unresolved D. Germline assignment: CDR1 SNHLY and CDR2 FYNNEI. V was clipped by 0 bases and J by 8 bases, with 13 bases between them. The CDR3 covers 14 residues.

V is TRBV7-3 and J is TRBJ2-3; TRBD2 matches at 9 bases. From germline, CDR1 is SGHTA and CDR2 FQGTGA. The ends lost 7 bases at V and 4 bases at J; junction bases unmatched: 15. There are 17 residues in the CDR3. CDR3 in amino acids: CASNPISFSGSSDTQYF. The CDR3 region has the DNA TGTGCCAGCAACCCTATTTCCTTTAGCGGGAGTTCAGATACGCAGTATTTT.

This clonotype occurred many times. The rearrangement uses TRBV6-1 and TRBJ2-2; D may be TRBD1 (5 bases). V lost 2 bases to trimming and J lost 0 bases, with 10 bases between them. There are 16 residues in the CDR3. Germline V CDR1 and CDR2: MNHNS, SASEGT. The CDR3: CASSEWAGTNTGELFF. The CDR3 nucleotides are TGTGCCAGCAGTGAATGGGCAGGGACGAACACCGGGGAGCTGTTTTTT.

About this clonotype itself: One base away lies a much larger clone, so this may be a sequencing read error. The J gene is TRBJ2-1, the V gene TRBV24-1; D is undetermined. This CDR3 has 12 amino acids. In germline, CDR1 is KGHDR, CDR2 SFDVKD. V was clipped by 3 bases and J by 8 bases, with 7 bases between them. Here the CDR3 reads CATSDLGYEQFF. DNA for the CDR3: TGTGCCACCAGTGATCTGGGCTATGAGCAGTTCTTC.

This clonotype was observed many times. This rearrangement joins TRBV29-1 to TRBJ1-3, with D hard to call. CDR3 length: 12 amino acids. V was cut by 7 bases and J by 4 bases, with 11 bases left in between. Looked up from germline, CDR1 is SQVTM and CDR2 is ANQGSEA. CDR3 bases: TGCAGCGCCCTAGGACTCGGAAACACCATATATTTT. Protein sequence: CSALGLGNTIYF.

This clonotype was found many times. V and J are TRBV7-9 and TRBJ2-7; weak D call: TRBD1 (5 bases). The CDR3 has 15 amino acids. V was clipped by 0 bases and J by 7 bases, with 16 bases between them. Germline V CDR1 and CDR2: SEHNR, FQNEAQ (reference sequence). This CDR3 is CASSLAQDLPREQYF. The CDR3 bases are TGTGCCAGCAGCTTAGCACAGGACCTCCCTCGGGAGCAGTACTTC.

This clonotype was recorded many times. The rearrangement links TRBV10-3 to TRBJ1-1; a possible D gene is TRBD1 (5 bases). CDR3 length: 11 amino acids. Trimming took off 7 bases at V and 4 bases at J, with 7 bases between the two ends. In germline, CDR1 is ENHRY, CDR2 SYGVKD. The CDR3 sequence: CAITQGTEAFF. CDR3 DNA: TGTGCCATCACTCAGGGCACTGAAGCTTTCTTT.

About this clonotype itself: This clone may be a read error of a much larger clone one base away. The CDR3, as DNA: TGTGCCAGCAGCCAAGAGGACAGGACGACCGGGGAGCCGTTTTTT. As protein: CASSQEDRTTGEPFF. The rearrangement uses TRBV3-1 and TRBJ2-2; 7 bases line up with TRBD1. Per the germline V gene, CDR1 is LGHDT and CDR2 is YNNKEL (reference sequence). The CDR3 runs to 15 residues.

This clonotype was counted a few times. The chain links TRBV27 to TRBJ2-7; the match to TRBD2 covers 10 bases. The V gene end was trimmed by 6 bases and the J gene end by 3 bases; junction bases not matched to a gene: 11. From germline, CDR1 is MNHEY and CDR2 SMNVEV (reference sequence). This CDR3 comprises 16 residues. The CDR3 sequence: CASSYSGLAAYYEQYF. The CDR3 region has the DNA TGTGCCAGCAGCTACTCAGGACTAGCGGCCTACTACGAGCAGTACTTC.

CDR3 loop: CASSSLTSAETQYF. The CDR3 DNA reads TGTGCCAGCAGTTCACTAACTAGCGCGGAGACCCAGTACTTC. The V call is TRBV6-5, the J call TRBJ2-5; 7 nucleotides agree with TRBD2. V dropped 4 bases and J dropped 5; count of bases not matched to a gene: 7. Germline values: CDR1 MNHEY, CDR2 SVGAGI. CDR3 size: 14 residues.